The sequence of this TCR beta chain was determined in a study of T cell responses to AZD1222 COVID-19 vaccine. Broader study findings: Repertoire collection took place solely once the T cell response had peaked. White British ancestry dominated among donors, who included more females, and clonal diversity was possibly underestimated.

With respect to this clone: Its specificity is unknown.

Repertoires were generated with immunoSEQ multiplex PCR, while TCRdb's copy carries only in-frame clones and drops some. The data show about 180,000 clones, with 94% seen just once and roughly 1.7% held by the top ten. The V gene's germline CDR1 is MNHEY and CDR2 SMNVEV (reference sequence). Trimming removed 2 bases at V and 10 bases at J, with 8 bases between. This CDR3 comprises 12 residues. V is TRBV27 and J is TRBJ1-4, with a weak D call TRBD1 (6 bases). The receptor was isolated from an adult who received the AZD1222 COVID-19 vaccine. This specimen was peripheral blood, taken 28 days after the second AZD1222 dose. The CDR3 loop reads CASSLRGGKLFF. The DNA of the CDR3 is TGTGCCAGCAGTTTAAGGGGGGGAAAACTGTTTTTT.